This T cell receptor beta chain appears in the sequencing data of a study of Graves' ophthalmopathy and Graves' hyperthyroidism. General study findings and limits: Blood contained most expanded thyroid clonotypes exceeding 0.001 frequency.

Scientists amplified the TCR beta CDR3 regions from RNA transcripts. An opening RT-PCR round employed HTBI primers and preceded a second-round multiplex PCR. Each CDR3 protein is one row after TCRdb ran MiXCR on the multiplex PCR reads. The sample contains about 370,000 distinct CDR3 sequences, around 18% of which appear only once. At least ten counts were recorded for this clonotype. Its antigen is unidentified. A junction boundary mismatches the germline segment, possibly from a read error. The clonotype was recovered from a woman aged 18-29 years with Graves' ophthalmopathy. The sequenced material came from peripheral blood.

CDR3 loop: CASSYSTTGEREF. CDR3 DNA: TGTGCCAGCAGTTACTCGACCACAGGGGAACGGGAATTT. This chain joins TRBV6-5 and TRBJ1-1; 7 bases match TRBD1. This CDR3 is built from 13 residues. The V gene's germline CDR1 is MNHEY and CDR2 SVGAGI.